These 5 T cell receptor beta chains share one sample of origin, sequenced in a study of blood T cell repertoires in COVID-19. The assay was immunoSEQ multiplex PCR, and TCRdb's table has in-frame clones only and misses some. The table has roughly 80,000 clones, about 92% seen once. The sequencing input was peripheral blood. These receptors were taken from a woman of 80 years or more with active or convalescent COVID-19.

This chain connects TRBV5-1 to TRBJ2-5; tentatively, D is TRBD1 (6 bases). Trimming removed 0 bases at V and 0 bases at J, with 21 bases between. CDR1 is SGHRS, CDR2 YFSETQ, per germline. The CDR3 contains 19 residues. CDR3 sequence (DNA): TGCGCCAGCAGCTTGGCCATTCCAGGGGAAACAGGGTACCAAGAGACCCAGTACTTC. Amino acid sequence: CASSLAIPGETGYQETQYF.

V usage is TRBV5-6 and J usage is TRBJ2-1; D is undetermined. V lost 2 bases and J lost 0, with 6 bases in between. CDR1 SGHDT and CDR2 YYEEEE come from the germline V gene. CDR3 length equals 14 residues. CDR3 loop: CASSLTSSYNEQFF. The CDR3 DNA reads TGTGCCAGCAGCTTAACGAGCTCCTACAATGAGCAGTTCTTC.

The gene calls are TRBV5-4 and TRBJ1-5; TRBD1 is a possible D gene (6 bases). Trimming removed 3 bases from V and 2 bases from J, with 15 bases in between. The CDR3 spans 16 residues. Germline values: CDR1 SGHNT, CDR2 YYREEE (reference sequence). The CDR3 sequence: CASSSGGGRGNQPQHF. The CDR3 nucleotides read TGTGCCAGCAGCTCTGGGGGGGGGCGAGGCAATCAGCCCCAGCATTTT. The full variable domain, completed using reference TRBV5-4 and TRBJ1-5, is ETGVTQSPTHLIKTRGQQVTLRCSSQSGHNTVSWYQQALGQGPQFIFQYYREEENGRGNFPPRFSGLQFPNYSSELNVNALELDDSALYLCASSSGGGRGNQPQHFGDGTRLSIL.

This chain uses TRBV2 with TRBJ1-2, with D possibly TRBD1 on 5 matching bases. The CDR3 totals 14 residues. Per germline, CDR1 SNHLY and CDR2 FYNNEI. The V end lost 3 bases, the J end lost 5 bases, and 13 bases lay between the germline ends. The CDR3 here is CASSEQGGRYGYTF. Here the CDR3 DNA reads TGTGCCAGCAGTGAGCAGGGAGGAAGGTATGGCTACACCTTC.

The CDR3 protein is CASSKQGWYTEAFF. CDR3 bases: TGTGCCAGTAGTAAACAGGGGTGGTACACTGAAGCTTTCTTT. This chain connects TRBV19 to TRBJ1-1, with TRBD1 identical over 7 bases. The CDR3 has 14 residues. The trim removed 4 bases at V and 3 bases at J, leaving 5 bases unmatched. CDR1 LNHDA and CDR2 SQIVND come from the germline V gene (reference sequence).